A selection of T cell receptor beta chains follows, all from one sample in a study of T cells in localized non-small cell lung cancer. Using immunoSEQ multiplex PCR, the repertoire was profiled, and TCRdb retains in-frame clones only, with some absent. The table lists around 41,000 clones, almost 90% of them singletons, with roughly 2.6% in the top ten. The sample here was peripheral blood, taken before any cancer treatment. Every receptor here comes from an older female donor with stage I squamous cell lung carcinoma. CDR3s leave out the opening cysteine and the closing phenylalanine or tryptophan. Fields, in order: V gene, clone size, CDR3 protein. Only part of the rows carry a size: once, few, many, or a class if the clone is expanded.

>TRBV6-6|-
ASSPPTRNEQF
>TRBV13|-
ASRYGVFEAF
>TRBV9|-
ASSPPSGRAYQTQY
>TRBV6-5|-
ASSSPRGFTDTQY
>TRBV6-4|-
ASKTQGGRAGELF
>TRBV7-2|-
ASSTDSTVTYEQY
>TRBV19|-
ASSIRGGSSGNTIY
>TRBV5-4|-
ASSWAQGEAQY
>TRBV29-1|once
SVEKGAGRETQY
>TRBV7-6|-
ASSLDWTRYEQY
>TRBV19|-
ASSIGPLTGLNQPQH
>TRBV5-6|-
ASSLGVQGPGYT
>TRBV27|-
ASSLKRDPSYEQY
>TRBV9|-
ASSEYPTDTQY
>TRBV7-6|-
ASSLARTDTQY
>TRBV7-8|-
ASSLARAGVVRIDTQY